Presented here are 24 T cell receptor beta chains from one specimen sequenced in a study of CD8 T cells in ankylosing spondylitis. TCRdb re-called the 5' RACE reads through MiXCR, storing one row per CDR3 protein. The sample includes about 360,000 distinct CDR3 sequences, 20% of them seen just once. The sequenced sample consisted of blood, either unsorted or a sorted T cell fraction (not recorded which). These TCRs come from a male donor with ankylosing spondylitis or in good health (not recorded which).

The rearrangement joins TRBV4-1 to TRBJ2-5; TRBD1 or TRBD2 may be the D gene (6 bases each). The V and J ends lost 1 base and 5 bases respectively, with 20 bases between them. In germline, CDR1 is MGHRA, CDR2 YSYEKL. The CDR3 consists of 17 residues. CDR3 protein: CASSQGLWTSGAETQYF. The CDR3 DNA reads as TGCGCCAGCAGCCAAGGTTTATGGACCTCGGGGGCGGAGACCCAGTACTTC.

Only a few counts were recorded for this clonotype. The CDR3 here is CASSLVYTYEQYF. The CDR3 DNA follows: TGTGCCAGCAGCTTAGTTTATACCTACGAGCAGTACTTC. This sequence joins TRBV7-9 and TRBJ2-7, with D unclear. Between the trimmed V and J ends, which lost 1 base and 2 bases, there was a span of 6 bases. The CDR3 is made up of 13 amino acids. The germline gives CDR1 SEHNR, CDR2 FQNEAQ (reference sequence).

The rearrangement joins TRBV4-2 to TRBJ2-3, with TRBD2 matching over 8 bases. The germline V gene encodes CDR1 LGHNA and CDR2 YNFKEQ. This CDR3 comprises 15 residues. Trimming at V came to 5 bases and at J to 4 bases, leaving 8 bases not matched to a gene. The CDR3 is CASSVAGGGPDTQYF. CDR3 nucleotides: TGTGCCAGCAGCGTAGCCGGGGGGGGCCCAGATACGCAGTATTTT.

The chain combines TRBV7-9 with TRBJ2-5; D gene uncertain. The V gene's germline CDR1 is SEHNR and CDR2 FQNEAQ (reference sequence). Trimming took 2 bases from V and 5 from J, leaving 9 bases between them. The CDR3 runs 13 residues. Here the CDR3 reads CASSLQVLETQYF. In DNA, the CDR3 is TGTGCCAGCAGCTTACAAGTGTTGGAGACCCAGTACTTC.

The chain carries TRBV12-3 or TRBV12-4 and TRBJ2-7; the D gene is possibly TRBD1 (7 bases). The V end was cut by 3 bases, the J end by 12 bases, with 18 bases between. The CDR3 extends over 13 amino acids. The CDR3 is CASSFVARGESYF. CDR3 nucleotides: TGTGCCAGCAGTTTCGTCGCCAGGGGGGAATCGTACTTC.

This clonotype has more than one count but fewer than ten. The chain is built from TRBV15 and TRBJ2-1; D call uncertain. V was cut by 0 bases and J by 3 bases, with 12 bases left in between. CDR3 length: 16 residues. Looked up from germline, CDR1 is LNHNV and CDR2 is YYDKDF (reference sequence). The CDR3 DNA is TGTGCCACCAGCAGAGATGGCCGTAGCCTCTACAATGAGCAGTTCTTC. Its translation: CATSRDGRSLYNEQFF.

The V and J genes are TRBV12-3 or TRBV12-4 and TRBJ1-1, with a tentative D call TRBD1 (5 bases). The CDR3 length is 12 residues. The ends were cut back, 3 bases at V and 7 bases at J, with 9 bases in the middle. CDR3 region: CASSLGQVEAFF. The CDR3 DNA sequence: TGTGCCAGCAGTTTGGGGCAGGTTGAAGCTTTCTTT.

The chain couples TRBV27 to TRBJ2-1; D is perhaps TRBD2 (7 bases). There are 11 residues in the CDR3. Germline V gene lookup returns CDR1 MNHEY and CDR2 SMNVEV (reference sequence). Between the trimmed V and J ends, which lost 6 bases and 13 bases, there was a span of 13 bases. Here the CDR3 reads CASRQGGDQFF. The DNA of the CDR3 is TGTGCCAGCAGACAAGGGGGGGATCAGTTCTTC.

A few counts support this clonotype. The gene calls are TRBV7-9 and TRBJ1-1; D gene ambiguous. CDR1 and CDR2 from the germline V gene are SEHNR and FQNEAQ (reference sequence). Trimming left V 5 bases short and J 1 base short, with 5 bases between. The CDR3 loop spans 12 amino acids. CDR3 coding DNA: TGTGCCAGCAGCCGACAGAACACTGAAGCTTTCTTT. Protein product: CASSRQNTEAFF.

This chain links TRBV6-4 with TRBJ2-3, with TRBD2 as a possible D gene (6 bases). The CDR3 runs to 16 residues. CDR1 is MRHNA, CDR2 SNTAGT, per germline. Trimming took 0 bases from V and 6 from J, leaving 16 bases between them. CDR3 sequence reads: CASSDSGGTLRDTQYF. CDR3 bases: TGTGCCAGCAGTGACTCGGGCGGGACCTTACGTGATACGCAGTATTTT.

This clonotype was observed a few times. CDR3 in amino acids: CASSPKQGAVNEQFF. CDR3 sequence (DNA): TGTGCCAGCTCACCAAAACAGGGGGCGGTCAATGAGCAGTTCTTC. The rearrangement joins TRBV18 to TRBJ2-1, with 9 nucleotides matching TRBD1. Germline V CDR1 and CDR2: KGHSH, LQKENI. The CDR3 sequence is 15 residues long. With 2 bases clipped from V and 6 bases from J, the junction kept 5 bases outside the gene matches. Using reference TRBV18 and TRBJ2-1 for the parts outside the CDR3, the full variable domain is NAGVMQNPRHLVRRRGQEARLRCSPMKGHSHVYWYRQLPEEGLKFMVYLQKENIIDESGMPKERFSAEFPKEGPSILRIQQVVRGDSAAYFCASSPKQGAVNEQFFGPGTRLTVL.

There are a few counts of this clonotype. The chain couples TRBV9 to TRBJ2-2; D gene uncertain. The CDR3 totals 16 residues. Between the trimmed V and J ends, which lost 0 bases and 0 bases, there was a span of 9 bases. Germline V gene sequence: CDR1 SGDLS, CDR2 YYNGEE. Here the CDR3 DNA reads TGTGCCAGCAGCGTAGCTGGCCGACCGAACACCGGGGAGCTGTTTTTT. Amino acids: CASSVAGRPNTGELFF.

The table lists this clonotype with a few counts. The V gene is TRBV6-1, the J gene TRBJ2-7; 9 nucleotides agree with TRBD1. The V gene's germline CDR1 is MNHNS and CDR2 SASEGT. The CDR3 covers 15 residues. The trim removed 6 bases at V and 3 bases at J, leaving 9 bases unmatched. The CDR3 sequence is CASSSPGTGNYEQYF. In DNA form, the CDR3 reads TGTGCCAGCAGCAGTCCCGGGACAGGGAACTACGAGCAGTACTTC.

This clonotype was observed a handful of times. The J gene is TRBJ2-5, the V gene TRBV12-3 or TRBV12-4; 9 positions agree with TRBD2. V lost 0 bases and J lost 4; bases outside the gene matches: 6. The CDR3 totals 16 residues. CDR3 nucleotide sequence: TGTGCCAGCAGTTTAGCGCCTAGCGGGGTCAGAGAGACCCAGTACTTC. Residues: CASSLAPSGVRETQYF.

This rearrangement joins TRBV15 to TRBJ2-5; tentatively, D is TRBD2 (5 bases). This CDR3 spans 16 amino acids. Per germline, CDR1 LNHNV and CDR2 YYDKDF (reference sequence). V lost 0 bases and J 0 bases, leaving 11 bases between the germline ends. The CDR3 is CATSRDGLPYQETQYF. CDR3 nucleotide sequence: TGTGCCACCAGCAGAGATGGACTCCCGTACCAAGAGACCCAGTACTTC.

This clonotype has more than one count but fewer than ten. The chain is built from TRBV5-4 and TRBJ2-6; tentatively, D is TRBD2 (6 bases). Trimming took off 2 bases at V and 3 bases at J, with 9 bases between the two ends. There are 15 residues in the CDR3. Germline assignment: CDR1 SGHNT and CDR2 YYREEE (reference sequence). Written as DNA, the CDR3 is TGTGCCAGCAGCTTTAGGGGAGGTGGGGCCAACGTCCTGACTTTC. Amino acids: CASSFRGGGANVLTF.

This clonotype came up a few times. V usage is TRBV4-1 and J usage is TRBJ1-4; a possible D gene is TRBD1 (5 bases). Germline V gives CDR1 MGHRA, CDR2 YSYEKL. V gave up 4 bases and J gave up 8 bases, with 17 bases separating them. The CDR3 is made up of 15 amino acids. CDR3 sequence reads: CASSPTPGSPEKLFF. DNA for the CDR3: TGCGCCAGCAGCCCCACTCCAGGGTCTCCCGAAAAACTGTTTTTT.

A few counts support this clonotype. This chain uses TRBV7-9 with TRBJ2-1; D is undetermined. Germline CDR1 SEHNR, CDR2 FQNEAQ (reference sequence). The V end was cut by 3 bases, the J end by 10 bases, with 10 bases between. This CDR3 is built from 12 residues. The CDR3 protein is CASSLGMYEQFF. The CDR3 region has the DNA TGTGCCAGCAGCTTGGGGATGTACGAGCAGTTCTTC.

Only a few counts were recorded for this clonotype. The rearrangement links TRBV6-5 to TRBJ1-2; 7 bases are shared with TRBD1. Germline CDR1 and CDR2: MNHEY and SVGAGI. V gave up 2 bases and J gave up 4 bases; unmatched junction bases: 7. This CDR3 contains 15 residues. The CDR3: CASSYGTEGSYGYTF. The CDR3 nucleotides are TGTGCCAGCAGTTACGGGACAGAAGGAAGCTATGGCTACACCTTC.

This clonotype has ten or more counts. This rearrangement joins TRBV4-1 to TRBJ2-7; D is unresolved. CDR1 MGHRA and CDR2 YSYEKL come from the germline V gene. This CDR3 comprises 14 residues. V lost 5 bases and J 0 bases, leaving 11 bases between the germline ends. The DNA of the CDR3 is TGCGCCAGCAGCGCCATGTCCAACTCCTACGAGCAGTACTTC. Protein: CASSAMSNSYEQYF.

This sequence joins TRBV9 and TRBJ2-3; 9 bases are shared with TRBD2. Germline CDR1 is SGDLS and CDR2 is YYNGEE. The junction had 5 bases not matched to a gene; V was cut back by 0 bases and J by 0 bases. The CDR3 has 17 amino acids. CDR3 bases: TGTGCCAGCAGCGTAGGGGGGCTAGCGGGGAGCACAGATACGCAGTATTTT. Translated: CASSVGGLAGSTDTQYF.

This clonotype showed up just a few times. The CDR3 sequence is CASTLGTGGETDYEQYF. In DNA, the CDR3 is TGTGCCAGCACCTTGGGGACAGGGGGCGAGACCGACTACGAGCAGTACTTC. V usage is TRBV12-3 or TRBV12-4 and J usage is TRBJ2-7; 12 bases map to TRBD1. The CDR3 is 17 amino acids. With V trimmed by 7 bases and J by 3 bases, 13 bases remained unmatched.

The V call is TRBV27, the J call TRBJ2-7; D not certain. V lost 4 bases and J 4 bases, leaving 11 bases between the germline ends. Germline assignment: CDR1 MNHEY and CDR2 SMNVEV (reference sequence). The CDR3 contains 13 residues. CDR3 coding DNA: TGTGCCAGCAGTTATGGTCACACTTACGAGCAGTACTTC. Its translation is CASSYGHTYEQYF.

CDR3 nucleotides: TGTGCCAGCAGCTTAGGCGGGGGGGCTAACACCGGGGAGCTGTTTTTT. It codes for CASSLGGGANTGELFF. This rearrangement joins TRBV7-8 to TRBJ2-2; 9 bases match TRBD2. After removal of 1 base from V and 2 bases from J, the junction contained 2 bases not matched to a gene. Germline V lookup: CDR1 SGHVS, CDR2 FQNEAQ. The CDR3 loop spans 16 amino acids.